Following are 25 T cell receptor beta chains from one sample sequenced in a study of control samples from healthy donors and cancer patients. TCRdb keeps only in-frame clones here, not all; method: immunoSEQ multiplex PCR. Of about 180,000 clones listed, 90% are singletons. The source material was blood. The receptors stem from a woman aged 50 to 65 in good health.

This chain uses TRBV5-8 with TRBJ2-7, with D maybe TRBD1 (6 bases). Trimming removed 4 bases from V and 8 bases from J, with 16 bases in between. This CDR3 region has 13 residues. Germline V gene sequence: CDR1 SGHTS, CDR2 YDEGEE. CDR3 in DNA: TGTGCCAGCAGCCTTGGGGGCGAAACGAAGCAGTACTTC. Residues: CASSLGGETKQYF.

The chain combines TRBV7-2 with TRBJ2-7; the D gene could be TRBD1 or TRBD2 (5 bases each). The germline V and J ends were trimmed by 4 bases and 3 bases, with 10 bases remaining between them. CDR1 and CDR2 from the germline V gene are SGHTA and FQGNSA. There are 13 residues in the CDR3. This CDR3 reads CASSSGRFYEQYF. The DNA for the CDR3 is TGTGCCAGCAGCTCGGGACGCTTCTACGAGCAGTACTTC. Looking up the rest from reference TRBV7-2 and TRBJ2-7 gives the full variable domain: GAGVSQSPSNKVTEKGKDVELRCDPISGHTALYWYRQSLGQGLEFLIYFQGNSAPDKSGLPSDRFSAERTGGSVSTLTIQRTQQEDSAVYLCASSSGRFYEQYFGPGTRLTVT.

This chain links TRBV5-6 with TRBJ1-2, with D maybe TRBD1 (6 bases). In germline, CDR1 is SGHDT, CDR2 YYEEEE. V was shortened by 0 bases and J by 7 bases, with 13 bases between the two germline ends. This CDR3 has 14 residues. The CDR3: CASSLVGGAGGYTF. DNA for the CDR3: TGTGCCAGCAGCTTGGTGGGGGGCGCAGGTGGCTACACCTTC.

The genes are TRBV29-1 and TRBJ2-1, with D unresolved. Germline V gene sequence: CDR1 SQVTM, CDR2 ANQGSEA. CDR3 length equals 13 residues. CDR3 loop: CSLLPPSNNEQFF. The CDR3 DNA follows: TGCAGTCTCCTGCCCCCTTCCAACAATGAGCAGTTCTTC.

The gene calls are TRBV4-1 and TRBJ2-1; D remains unclear. The V and J ends lost 4 bases and 6 bases respectively, with 16 bases between them. CDR3 length equals 15 residues. The germline gives CDR1 MGHRA, CDR2 YSYEKL. The CDR3 loop is CASSPHFSASNEQFF. For the CDR3, the DNA is TGCGCCAGCAGCCCACATTTTTCTGCCTCCAATGAGCAGTTCTTC.

This clone has a single count. This rearrangement joins TRBV28 to TRBJ1-5; D is possibly TRBD1 (5 bases). Looked up from germline, CDR1 is MDHEN and CDR2 is SYDVKM. The CDR3 is made up of 12 amino acids. The V and J ends lost 5 bases and 11 bases respectively, with 13 bases between them. The CDR3 DNA follows: TGTGCCAGCAGTACCCCGGGCAGGGCCCAGCATTTT. Encoded protein: CASSTPGRAQHF.

The chain carries TRBV9 and TRBJ2-7; 11 bases agree with TRBD2. J was trimmed by 3 bases and V by 3 bases; bases with no gene match: 5. The CDR3 totals 15 residues. From germline, CDR1 is SGDLS and CDR2 YYNGEE. The CDR3 DNA is TGTGCCAGCAGCGGAGGGACTAGCGGAATCTACGAGCAGTACTTC. This sequence encodes CASSGGTSGIYEQYF.

The V gene is TRBV19, the J gene TRBJ1-1; D may be TRBD1 (5 bases). This CDR3 is built from 16 residues. V lost 3 bases to trimming and J lost 2 bases, with 16 bases between them. Germline assignment: CDR1 LNHDA and CDR2 SQIVND (reference sequence). Written as DNA, the CDR3 is TGTGCCAGTAGTATCGGGGCCCACAGGCCCAACACTGAAGCTTTCTTT. Translated, it gives CASSIGAHRPNTEAFF.

The V call is TRBV25-1, the J call TRBJ1-2; unclear D gene. The V end was cut by 3 bases, the J end by 3 bases, with 14 bases between. The CDR3 spans 15 residues. Germline loops: CDR1 MGHDK, CDR2 SYGVNS. The CDR3 sequence: CASSDLWGSDYGYTF. CDR3 in DNA: TGTGCCAGCAGTGACCTCTGGGGATCGGACTATGGCTACACCTTC.

The chain combines TRBV29-1 with TRBJ1-1; D is unclear. Looked up from germline, CDR1 is SQVTM and CDR2 is ANQGSEA. The germline V and J ends were trimmed by 2 bases and 3 bases, with 13 bases remaining between them. The CDR3 contains 14 residues. The CDR3 reads CSVEYGRVDTEAFF. Written as DNA, the CDR3 is TGCAGCGTTGAATATGGCCGGGTAGACACTGAAGCTTTCTTT. Filled out from reference TRBV29-1 and TRBJ1-1, the complete variable domain reads SAVISQKPSRDICQRGTSLTIQCQVDSQVTMMFWYRQQPGQSLTLIATANQGSEATYESGFVIDKFPISRPNLTFSTLTVSNMSPEDSSIYLCSVEYGRVDTEAFFGQGTRLTVV.

The chain links TRBV5-1 to TRBJ1-5; D is unresolved. V was trimmed by 0 bases and J by 4 bases, leaving 8 bases between them. The germline gives CDR1 SGHRS, CDR2 YFSETQ. This CDR3 has 14 amino acids. CDR3 region: CASSLEGLNQPQHF. As DNA, the CDR3 is TGCGCCAGCAGCTTGGAAGGACTTAATCAGCCCCAGCATTTT.

Turning to this clone: The junction does not match germline at one end; this may be a read error. The genes are TRBV12-3 or TRBV12-4 and TRBJ1-2, with D perhaps TRBD1 (5 bases). CDR3 length: 12 residues. This CDR3 is CASSSSVGDVNF. For the CDR3, the DNA is TGTGCCAGCAGTTCATCGGTGGGGGATGTTAACTTC.

The table lists this clone with a count of one. The gene calls are TRBV9 and TRBJ2-3; no clear D gene. Trimming cost V 3 bases and J 2 bases, with 19 bases left between them. CDR3 length: 17 amino acids. Germline V gene lookup returns CDR1 SGDLS and CDR2 YYNGEE. CDR3 bases: TGTGCCAGCAGCGCCGCCCAAGACCCGAGCTTCACAGATACGCAGTATTTT. Translation gives CASSAAQDPSFTDTQYF. Full variable domain (outside the CDR3, taken from reference TRBV9 and TRBJ2-3): DSGVTQTPKHLITATGQRVTLRCSPRSGDLSVYWYQQSLDQGLQFLIQYYNGEERAKGNILERFSAQQFPDLHSELNLSSLELGDSALYFCASSAAQDPSFTDTQYFGPGTRLTVL.

This chain joins TRBV28 and TRBJ2-7; D is uncertain. CDR1 and CDR2 (germline): MDHEN, SYDVKM. There are 12 residues in the CDR3. V was cut by 6 bases and J by 0 bases, with 6 bases left in between. The CDR3 coding sequence is TGTGCCAGCAGCCGCCCCTCCTACGAGCAGTACTTC. Translating it yields CASSRPSYEQYF.

The chain links TRBV5-1 to TRBJ1-5, with D hard to call. CDR1 and CDR2 from the germline V gene are SGHRS and YFSETQ. V dropped 0 bases and J dropped 3 bases, with 10 bases sitting between them. The CDR3 runs to 15 residues. The CDR3, as DNA: TGCGCCAGCAGCTTGGACAGCAACTACAATCAGCCCCAGCATTTT. Amino acid sequence: CASSLDSNYNQPQHF.

In the case of this clone: Sequence at one end of the junction differs from germline and may be a read error. The V and J genes are TRBV10-3 and TRBJ1-3; D gene unclear. Germline CDR1 ENHRY, CDR2 SYGVKD. The CDR3 consists of 13 residues. CDR3 nucleotide sequence: TGTGCCATCAGCGAGTCGGTCCCGTACACCATATATTTT. Translating it yields CAISESVPYTIYF.

V usage is TRBV7-2 and J usage is TRBJ2-1; D not certain. Germline assignment: CDR1 SGHTA and CDR2 FQGNSA. V shed 1 base and J shed 0 bases, with 10 bases lying between them. The CDR3 covers 16 residues. The CDR3 is CASSLVVLPSYNEQFF. In DNA, the CDR3 is TGTGCCAGCAGCTTAGTCGTGTTGCCCTCCTACAATGAGCAGTTCTTC.

This clone was recorded only once. The CDR3 sequence: CASSYSKTSGQETQYF. CDR3 DNA: TGTGCCAGCAGTTACTCGAAGACTAGCGGACAAGAGACCCAGTACTTC. V usage is TRBV6-5 and J usage is TRBJ2-5; TRBD2 matches at 9 bases. CDR3 length: 16 residues. The trim removed 0 bases at V and 2 bases at J, leaving 4 bases unmatched. CDR1 and CDR2 from the germline V gene are MNHEY and SVGAGI.

The genes are TRBV27 and TRBJ2-2; possible D gene TRBD1, 6 bases. Germline CDR1 is MNHEY and CDR2 is SMNVEV (reference sequence). The CDR3 is 16 amino acids. With 6 bases removed from V and 6 bases from J, the gap between germline ends came to 20 bases. For the CDR3, the DNA is TGTGCCAGCAGGCGAGGGGGTGGGGGAATGGCCGGGGAGCTGTTTTTT. Protein product: CASRRGGGGMAGELFF.

V and J are TRBV18 and TRBJ1-3; 7 nucleotides line up with TRBD1. Looked up from germline, CDR1 is KGHSH and CDR2 is LQKENI. This CDR3 has 15 amino acids. With V trimmed by 3 bases and J by 2 bases, 4 bases remained unmatched. Written as DNA, the CDR3 is TGTGCCAGCTCACCCCGGGACAGCACTGGAAACACCATATATTTT. This codes for CASSPRDSTGNTIYF.

The chain recombines TRBV19 with TRBJ2-1, with TRBD1 identical over 8 bases. With 5 bases clipped from V and 6 bases from J, the junction kept 12 bases outside the gene matches. The CDR3 extends over 16 amino acids. CDR1 is LNHDA, CDR2 SQIVND, per germline (reference sequence). As DNA, the CDR3 is TGTGCCAGTAGTTCTGCCCCGGACAGGGATCGCAATGAGCAGTTCTTC. This translates into CASSSAPDRDRNEQFF.

The V gene is TRBV7-2, the J gene TRBJ1-3; possible D gene TRBD1, 5 bases. The CDR3 totals 15 residues. Trimming shortened V by 1 base and J by 4 bases, and 11 bases separated the two germline ends. The germline CDR1 and CDR2 sequences are SGHTA and FQGNSA. CDR3 region: CASSLDQGAGNTIYF. Written as DNA, the CDR3 is TGTGCCAGCAGCTTAGACCAGGGAGCCGGAAACACCATATATTTT.

This sequence joins TRBV28 and TRBJ2-7, with a tentative D call TRBD2 (5 bases). V was shortened by 3 bases and J by 0 bases, with 9 bases between the two germline ends. There are 14 residues in the CDR3. Per germline, CDR1 MDHEN and CDR2 SYDVKM. As DNA, the CDR3 is TGTGCCAGCAGTTTCGGGATAAGCTCCTACGAGCAGTACTTC. It encodes CASSFGISSYEQYF.

Concerning this clone: Other DNA variants within this sample encode the same CDR3. V and J are TRBV4-3 and TRBJ1-2, with 9 positions matching TRBD1. Per germline, CDR1 LGHNA and CDR2 YSLEER. This CDR3 has 17 amino acids. After removal of 1 base from V and 2 bases from J, the junction contained 8 bases not matched to a gene. This chain's CDR3 is CASSQGGTGSSNYGYTF. The CDR3 DNA sequence: TGCGCCAGCAGCCAAGGTGGGACAGGGAGTTCGAACTATGGCTACACCTTC.

The chain couples TRBV5-4 to TRBJ2-7, with TRBD1 matching 8 bases. The J segment lost 3 bases and the V segment lost 4 bases, leaving 6 bases of the junction unmatched. This CDR3 comprises 14 residues. Looked up from germline, CDR1 is SGHNT and CDR2 is YYREEE (reference sequence). The CDR3 sequence: CASSRGQALYEQYF. The DNA for the CDR3 is TGTGCCAGCAGCCGGGGACAGGCTCTCTACGAGCAGTACTTC.